This T cell receptor beta chain comes out of a study of pediatric ulcerative colitis. Study outcomes and limitations: Some T cells in rectal biopsies may come from blood, especially with overt colitis.

This clone has a handful of counts. Its specificity is unknown. During colonoscopy, one to two rectal pinch biopsies were collected. Before the diagnostic colonoscopy, ulcerative colitis patients were free of immunosuppressive medication. The V gene's germline CDR1 is WSHSY and CDR2 SAAADI. Deletions cut 6 bases from V and 6 bases from J, with 9 bases between. The CDR3 has 11 amino acids. Some clones are missing from TCRdb's copy, which holds only in-frame ones; the method was immunoSEQ multiplex PCR. The table has roughly 49,000 clones, about four fifths seen once. The clonotype comes from a girl aged 5 to 17 with moderate ulcerative colitis. Material: gut tissue. The chain recombines TRBV10-2 with TRBJ2-7, with D possibly being TRBD1 (6 bases). The CDR3, as DNA: TGCGCCAGCAGGCAAGGGGGCGAGCAGTACTTC. Encoded protein: CASRQGGEQYF.